The 32 T cell receptor beta chains in this list originate from one sample, sequenced in a study of cytomegalovirus exposure and HLA in healthy donors. PCR used 60 Vbeta primers and 13 Jbeta primers. The data were produced by immunoSEQ multiplex PCR, yet TCRdb's version contains in-frame clones alone and is incomplete. The sample has approximately 120,000 clones; more than 75% are singletons. Sequencing was performed on PBMCs. All receptors derive from a woman aged 40 to 55 in good health and CMV-seropositive.

The CDR3 DNA reads as TGTGCCAGCAGTCCTCTGGACAGGGGGTATGGCTACACCTTC. Encoded protein: CASSPLDRGYGYTF. V and J are TRBV5-4 and TRBJ1-2; TRBD1 agrees at 10 bases. CDR3 length: 14 residues. In germline, CDR1 is SGHNT, CDR2 YYREEE (reference sequence). Trimming removed 5 bases from V and 5 bases from J; junction bases left unmatched: 6.

The J gene is TRBJ1-5, the V gene TRBV2; D is unclear. The ends were cut back, 6 bases at V and 4 bases at J, with 13 bases in the middle. Looked up from germline, CDR1 is SNHLY and CDR2 is FYNNEI. CDR3 length: 14 amino acids. Here the CDR3 reads CASSLDWKNQPQHF. CDR3 DNA: TGTGCCAGCAGCCTCGACTGGAAAAATCAGCCCCAGCATTTT.

The chain employs TRBV29-1 and TRBJ1-2, with D perhaps matching TRBD1 (5 bases). There are 13 residues in the CDR3. The germline gives CDR1 SQVTM, CDR2 ANQGSEA. The V and J ends lost 3 bases and 8 bases respectively, with 16 bases between them. CDR3 in amino acids: CSVDRQPLGGYTF. The CDR3 DNA is TGCAGCGTTGATAGACAGCCCCTCGGGGGCTACACCTTC. Together with reference TRBV29-1 and TRBJ1-2, the CDR3 gives the full variable domain: SAVISQKPSRDICQRGTSLTIQCQVDSQVTMMFWYRQQPGQSLTLIATANQGSEATYESGFVIDKFPISRPNLTFSTLTVSNMSPEDSSIYLCSVDRQPLGGYTFGSGTRLTVV.

The V gene is TRBV6-4, the J gene TRBJ1-2, with TRBD1 identical over 8 bases. The CDR3 is made up of 14 amino acids. In germline, CDR1 is MRHNA, CDR2 SNTAGT. V was clipped by 6 bases and J by 5 bases; unmatched bases: 8. CDR3 DNA: TGTGCCAGCAGACTTGGACAGGGAAATTATGGCTACACCTTC. This gives the protein CASRLGQGNYGYTF.

In its sample, this clone was seen once. In DNA, the CDR3 is TGTGCCAGCAGGGACAGGGGGATGAACACTGAAGCTTTCTTT. Protein sequence: CASRDRGMNTEAFF. The chain links TRBV6-1 to TRBJ1-1; 10 positions match TRBD1. The CDR3 loop spans 14 amino acids. CDR1 MNHNS and CDR2 SASEGT come from the germline V gene. J was trimmed by 0 bases and V by 6 bases; bases with no gene match: 1.

The V and J genes are TRBV6-5 and TRBJ2-2, with no clear D. Trimming left V 6 bases short and J 1 base short, with 9 bases between. Germline CDR1 and CDR2: MNHEY and SVGAGI. There are 14 residues in the CDR3. The DNA of the CDR3 is TGTGCCAGCAGCCCCTCTCTGAACACCGGGGAGCTGTTTTTT. Translating gives CASSPSLNTGELFF.

This clone was counted between two and nine times. This chain uses TRBV4-2 with TRBJ2-5, with D perhaps TRBD1 (6 bases). V shed 4 bases and J shed 0 bases, with 15 bases lying between them. The germline CDR1 and CDR2 sequences are LGHNA and YNFKEQ. The CDR3 totals 16 residues. CDR3 sequence (DNA): TGTGCCAGCAGCCTGCTGTCCGGACAGAACCAAGAGACCCAGTACTTC. Protein sequence: CASSLLSGQNQETQYF.

The chain combines TRBV30 with TRBJ2-5, with D possibly matching TRBD2 (7 bases). The CDR3 loop spans 13 amino acids. With 2 bases removed from V and 5 bases from J, the gap between germline ends came to 12 bases. Germline V gene lookup returns CDR1 GTSNPN and CDR2 SVGIG (reference sequence). CDR3 sequence (DNA): TGTGCCTGGAGTCGGGGGGCCGGGGAGACCCAGTACTTC. Encoded protein: CAWSRGAGETQYF.

This clone has only a few counts. V usage is TRBV2 and J usage is TRBJ2-3; 7 bases agree with TRBD1. The CDR3 length is 13 residues. Germline V gene sequence: CDR1 SNHLY, CDR2 FYNNEI. V gave up 8 bases and J gave up 4 bases; unmatched junction bases: 6. The CDR3 region has the DNA TGTGCCAGCGCAGGGGGTACCCCAGATACGCAGTATTTT. Residues: CASAGGTPDTQYF.

CDR3 residues: CASSFPGAGTQYF. DNA of the CDR3: TGTGCCAGCAGCTTCCCGGGAGCGGGGACCCAGTACTTC. The V gene is TRBV7-2, the J gene TRBJ2-5; D is perhaps TRBD2 (6 bases). The V and J ends lost 3 bases and 7 bases respectively, with 12 bases between them. CDR1 and CDR2 from the germline V gene are SGHTA and FQGNSA. CDR3 length: 13 amino acids. Full variable domain (missing parts from reference TRBV7-2 and TRBJ2-5): GAGVSQSPSNKVTEKGKDVELRCDPISGHTALYWYRQSLGQGLEFLIYFQGNSAPDKSGLPSDRFSAERTGGSVSTLTIQRTQQEDSAVYLCASSFPGAGTQYFGPGTRLLVL.

This clone was counted at least ten times. The V and J genes are TRBV6-6 and TRBJ1-3, with 7 positions matching TRBD1. This CDR3 is built from 14 residues. Germline values: CDR1 MNHNY, CDR2 SVGAGI (reference sequence). J lost 4 bases, V lost 11 bases, and 11 bases had no gene match. The CDR3, as DNA: TGTGCCGCGAGCAGGGACAGACTAGGAAACACCATATATTTT. Amino acids: CAASRDRLGNTIYF.

The chain combines TRBV6-5 with TRBJ1-1; no definite D call. The V gene's germline CDR1 is MNHEY and CDR2 SVGAGI. V was shortened by 5 bases and J by 4 bases, with 14 bases between the two germline ends. The CDR3 covers 14 residues. The DNA of the CDR3 is TGTGCCAGCAGTCCCAGGTCGGTGAGCACTGAAGCTTTCTTT. Its translation is CASSPRSVSTEAFF.

The rearrangement joins TRBV4-1 to TRBJ1-5, with TRBD1 identical over 8 bases. Germline V lookup: CDR1 MGHRA, CDR2 YSYEKL. The CDR3 spans 16 residues. Trimming removed 5 bases from V and 4 bases from J; junction bases left unmatched: 10. CDR3 DNA: TGCGCCAGCAGCTCGGTCACAGGGGGAGGGAATCAGCCCCAGCATTTT. Its translation: CASSSVTGGGNQPQHF.

The chain recombines TRBV19 with TRBJ2-1; D is possibly TRBD1 (5 bases). Deletions cut 7 bases from V and 3 bases from J, with 19 bases between. CDR1 is LNHDA, CDR2 SQIVND, per germline (reference sequence). The CDR3 length is 16 residues. CDR3 bases: TGTGCCAGTAACGATGGGCCAGGGCGCCTCTACAATGAGCAGTTCTTC. The encoded protein is CASNDGPGRLYNEQFF.

This clone has more than one count but fewer than ten. This chain connects TRBV6-1 to TRBJ1-1; weak D call: TRBD1 (6 bases). V was shortened by 3 bases and J by 0 bases, with 14 bases between the two germline ends. CDR3 size: 16 residues. Germline-derived CDR1 and CDR2 are MNHNS and SASEGT. In nucleotides, the CDR3 is TGTGCCAGCAGTGATAGACAGGTGGCAGTGAACACTGAAGCTTTCTTT. Amino acids: CASSDRQVAVNTEAFF.

The chain combines TRBV6-5 with TRBJ2-3; TRBD1 aligns across 9 bases. Germline values: CDR1 MNHEY, CDR2 SVGAGI. Losses at the gene ends were 5 bases for V and 10 bases for J; bases not matched to a gene: 10. This CDR3 has 14 amino acids. Written as DNA, the CDR3 is TGTGCCAGCAGTCTGGGGACAGGGTCGCAGGCGCAGTATTTT. This gives the protein CASSLGTGSQAQYF.

The chain has TRBV11-1 and TRBJ1-1; TRBD1 matches 11 bases. Germline V lookup: CDR1 SGHAT, CDR2 FQDESV (reference sequence). This CDR3 spans 15 amino acids. V was clipped by 5 bases and J by 6 bases; unmatched bases: 8. CDR3 protein: CASSARDRGDSEAFF. CDR3 coding DNA: TGTGCCAGCAGCGCCCGGGACAGGGGGGACTCTGAAGCTTTCTTT.

As DNA, the CDR3 is TGTGCCAGCAGTGGACGGACAGACTTGGGCTACACCTTC. Translation gives CASSGRTDLGYTF. The gene calls are TRBV6-1 and TRBJ1-2; a weak D match, TRBD1 (6 bases). V gave up 4 bases and J gave up 8 bases, with 14 bases separating them. The CDR3 contains 13 residues. From germline, CDR1 is MNHNS and CDR2 SASEGT.

V gene TRBV4-1 combines with J gene TRBJ1-2, with 7 bases identical to TRBD1. CDR1 and CDR2 (germline): MGHRA, YSYEKL. The CDR3 is 18 residues long. Losses at the gene ends were 0 bases for V and 6 bases for J; bases not matched to a gene: 16. The CDR3 spells CASSQEGKGTARFNGYTF. CDR3 bases: TGCGCCAGCAGCCAAGAAGGGAAGGGGACAGCCAGATTTAATGGCTACACCTTC.

The V and J genes are TRBV7-6 and TRBJ1-5; 7 nucleotides match TRBD1. J was trimmed by 6 bases and V by 5 bases; bases with no gene match: 10. The CDR3 is 15 amino acids. From germline, CDR1 is SGHVS and CDR2 FNYEAQ. CDR3 in DNA: TGTGCCAGCAGCCAGGGGACAGTCGGAGTTCAGCCCCAGCATTTT. Protein: CASSQGTVGVQPQHF.

V is TRBV6-1 and J is TRBJ1-2; 10 bases match TRBD1. Trimming at V came to 5 bases and at J to 4 bases, leaving 7 bases not matched to a gene. There are 15 residues in the CDR3. The V gene's germline CDR1 is MNHNS and CDR2 SASEGT. The CDR3 is CASSPRDRGFYGYTF. As DNA, the CDR3 is TGTGCCAGCAGTCCTCGGGACAGGGGTTTCTATGGCTACACCTTC.

This clone was seen only a few times. The rearrangement uses TRBV27 and TRBJ2-1; D might be TRBD1 (7 bases). This CDR3 is built from 13 residues. The V and J ends lost 8 bases and 6 bases respectively, with 14 bases between them. Germline lookup yields CDR1 MNHEY and CDR2 SMNVEV (reference sequence). CDR3 region: CASVPGGGNEQFF. CDR3 DNA: TGTGCCAGCGTCCCAGGGGGAGGCAATGAGCAGTTCTTC.

This clone was observed a few times. The chain joins TRBV5-6 to TRBJ1-6, with D possibly TRBD1 on 6 matching bases. CDR1 and CDR2 (germline): SGHDT, YYEEEE. Trimming left V 3 bases short and J 10 bases short, with 11 bases between. The CDR3 loop spans 13 amino acids. CDR3 DNA sequence: TGTGCCAGCAGCTCGCTACAGGGATCACCCCTCCACTTT. This sequence encodes CASSSLQGSPLHF. Full variable domain (rest looked up from reference TRBV5-6 and TRBJ1-6): DAGVTQSPTHLIKTRGQQVTLRCSPKSGHDTVSWYQQALGQGPQFIFQYYEEEERQRGNFPDRFSGHQFPNYSSELNVNALLLGDSALYLCASSSLQGSPLHFGNGTRLTVT.

The chain couples TRBV12-5 to TRBJ1-5, with 7 bases lining up with TRBD1. The CDR3 covers 13 residues. The germline V gene has CDR1 LGHNT and CDR2 FRNRAP. Trimming at V came to 5 bases and at J to 7 bases, leaving 5 bases not matched to a gene. The DNA for the CDR3 is TGTGCTAGTGGTGACAGGGTGGAGCAGCCCCAGCATTTT. It is translated as CASGDRVEQPQHF.

This chain joins TRBV30 and TRBJ2-2, with 7 bases that match TRBD1. Unmatched junction bases numbered 3, after V lost 1 base and J lost 1 base. Looked up from germline, CDR1 is GTSNPN and CDR2 is SVGIG (reference sequence). The CDR3 totals 15 residues. CDR3 amino acids: CAWSAGTVNTGELFF. CDR3 coding DNA: TGTGCCTGGAGTGCCGGGACAGTGAACACCGGGGAGCTGTTTTTT.

The chain carries TRBV2 and TRBJ2-3; unclear D gene. The germline V and J ends were trimmed by 6 bases and 5 bases, with 6 bases remaining between them. Germline CDR1 SNHLY, CDR2 FYNNEI. The CDR3 covers 11 residues. In DNA form, the CDR3 reads TGTGCCAGCAGCTATCGAGATACGCAGTATTTT. It yields the protein CASSYRDTQYF. The complete variable domain, with remaining parts taken from reference TRBV2 and TRBJ2-3, reads EPEVTQTPSHQVTQMGQEVILRCVPISNHLYFYWYRQILGQKVEFLVSFYNNEISEKSEIFDDQFSVERPDGSNFTLKIRSTKLEDSAMYFCASSYRDTQYFGPGTRLTVL.

The rearrangement links TRBV5-1 to TRBJ1-1; TRBD1 matches at 10 bases. The V gene end was trimmed by 4 bases and the J gene end by 1 base; junction bases not matched to a gene: 1. Germline V lookup: CDR1 SGHRS, CDR2 YFSETQ. The CDR3 is made up of 14 amino acids. The CDR3 reads CASSRDRGNTEAFF. The DNA of the CDR3 is TGCGCCAGCAGCCGGGACAGGGGGAACACTGAAGCTTTCTTT. Together with reference TRBV5-1 and TRBJ1-1, the CDR3 gives the full variable domain: KAGVTQTPRYLIKTRGQQVTLSCSPISGHRSVSWYQQTPGQGLQFLFEYFSETQRNKGNFPGRFSGRQFSNSRSEMNVSTLELGDSALYLCASSRDRGNTEAFFGQGTRLTVV.

V usage is TRBV4-1 and J usage is TRBJ2-5; 8 bases align to TRBD1. This CDR3 is built from 15 residues. J was trimmed by 2 bases and V by 4 bases; bases with no gene match: 6. Germline CDR1 and CDR2: MGHRA and YSYEKL. The CDR3 here is CASSPGQGLQETQYF. The CDR3 DNA follows: TGCGCCAGCAGCCCCGGACAGGGATTACAAGAGACCCAGTACTTC.

This clone occurred a few times. This chain joins TRBV5-6 and TRBJ2-1; D uncertain. V dropped 4 bases and J dropped 5 bases, with 13 bases sitting between them. CDR1 is SGHDT, CDR2 YYEEEE, per germline. The CDR3 consists of 14 residues. Here the CDR3 reads CASSLRDWNNEQFF. The CDR3 coding sequence is TGTGCCAGCAGCCTCCGAGACTGGAACAATGAGCAGTTCTTC.

The V and J genes are TRBV30 and TRBJ2-1, with 7 bases aligning to TRBD1. CDR3 length equals 12 residues. J was trimmed by 8 bases and V by 0 bases; bases with no gene match: 1. Looked up from germline, CDR1 is GTSNPN and CDR2 is SVGIG (reference sequence). CDR3 amino acids: CAWSVGGYEQFF. CDR3 in DNA: TGTGCCTGGAGTGTAGGGGGCTATGAGCAGTTCTTC.

In this sample, this clone turned up once. Written as DNA, the CDR3 is TGTGCCAGCAGTCTTACAGGGGGAGGAATGTACACTGAAGCTTTCTTT. As protein: CASSLTGGGMYTEAFF. This chain links TRBV2 with TRBJ1-1, with 8 bases matching TRBD1. Germline V gene data show CDR1 as SNHLY and CDR2 as FYNNEI. This CDR3 spans 16 amino acids. The ends lost 5 bases at V and 3 bases at J; junction bases unmatched: 11.

V is TRBV7-2 and J is TRBJ2-1; D ambiguous. Trimming removed 1 base from V and 5 bases from J, with 9 bases in between. The CDR3 spans 14 residues. Germline assignment: CDR1 SGHTA and CDR2 FQGNSA. For the CDR3, the DNA is TGTGCCAGCAGCTTAGGGGCCAGGAACAATGAGCAGTTCTTC. Translated, it gives CASSLGARNNEQFF.